The 3 T cell receptor beta chains below all came from one sample that was sequenced in a study of spatial heterogeneity in lung cancer. One entry per CDR3 protein, called by TCRdb with MiXCR from the 5' RACE reads. Counted here are 15,000 to 20,000 distinct CDR3 sequences, roughly 6% occurring once; the ten biggest clones make up roughly 23%. Time point noted: blood at routine non-recurrence follow-up after resection. Sample: PBMCs, taken at follow-up. These receptors all stem from a male donor with early-stage non-small cell lung cancer.

This clonotype has only a few counts. The V gene is TRBV29-1, the J gene TRBJ2-5; D is undetermined. Germline V gene data show CDR1 as SQVTM and CDR2 as ANQGSEA. The V end lost 4 bases, the J end lost 5 bases, and 11 bases lay between the germline ends. The CDR3 consists of 12 residues. In DNA form, the CDR3 reads TGCAGCGTTGGTCAGTTAGTGGAGACCCAGTACTTC. Protein sequence: CSVGQLVETQYF. Filled out from reference TRBV29-1 and TRBJ2-5, the complete variable domain reads SAVISQKPSRDICQRGTSLTIQCQVDSQVTMMFWYRQQPGQSLTLIATANQGSEATYESGFVIDKFPISRPNLTFSTLTVSNMSPEDSSIYLCSVGQLVETQYFGPGTRLLVL.

The table lists this clonotype with many counts. This chain joins TRBV6-2 or TRBV6-3 and TRBJ2-3; D uncertain. CDR3 length: 12 residues. The ends were cut back, 4 bases at V and 2 bases at J, with 4 bases in the middle. Germline assignment: CDR1 MNHEY and CDR2 SVGEGT. This chain's CDR3 is CASSSTTDTQYF. CDR3 nucleotide sequence: TGTGCCAGCAGTTCCACCACAGATACGCAGTATTTT.

This clonotype was detected ten times or more. This chain links TRBV9 with TRBJ2-5; TRBD2 matches 7 bases. V trimming: 4 bases; J trimming: 5 bases; junction bases outside the gene matches: 11. CDR3 length: 15 residues. Germline-derived CDR1 and CDR2 are SGDLS and YYNGEE. CDR3 amino acids: CASSQRGVIPETQYF. The CDR3 DNA follows: TGTGCCAGCAGCCAACGGGGGGTAATTCCCGAGACCCAGTACTTC.